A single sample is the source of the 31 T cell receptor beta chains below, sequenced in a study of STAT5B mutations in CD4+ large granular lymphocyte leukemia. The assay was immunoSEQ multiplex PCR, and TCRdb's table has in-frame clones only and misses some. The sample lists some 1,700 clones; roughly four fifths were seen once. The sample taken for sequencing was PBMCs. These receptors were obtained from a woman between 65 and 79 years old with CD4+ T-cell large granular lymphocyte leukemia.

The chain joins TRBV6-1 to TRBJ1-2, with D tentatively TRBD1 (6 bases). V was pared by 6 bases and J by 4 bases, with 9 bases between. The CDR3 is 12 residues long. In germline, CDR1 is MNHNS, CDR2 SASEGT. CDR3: CASSDRLYGYTF. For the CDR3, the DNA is TGTGCCAGCAGCGACAGGCTCTATGGCTACACCTTC.

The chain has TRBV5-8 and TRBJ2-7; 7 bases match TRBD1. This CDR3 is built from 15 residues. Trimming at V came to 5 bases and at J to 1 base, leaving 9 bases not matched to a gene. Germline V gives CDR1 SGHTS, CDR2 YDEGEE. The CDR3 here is CASSRAGTASYEQYF. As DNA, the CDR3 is TGTGCCAGCAGTCGGGCTGGGACAGCTTCCTACGAGCAGTACTTC.

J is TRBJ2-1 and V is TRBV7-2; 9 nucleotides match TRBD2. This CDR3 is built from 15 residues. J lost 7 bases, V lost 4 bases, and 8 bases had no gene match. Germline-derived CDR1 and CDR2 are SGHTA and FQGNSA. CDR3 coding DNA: TGTGCCAGCAGCTCAATAGCGGGAGTCTTTAATGAGCAGTTCTTC. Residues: CASSSIAGVFNEQFF.

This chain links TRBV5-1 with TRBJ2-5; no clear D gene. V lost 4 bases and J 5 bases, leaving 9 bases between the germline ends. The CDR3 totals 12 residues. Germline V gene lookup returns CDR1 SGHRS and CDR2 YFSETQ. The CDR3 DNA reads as TGCGCCAGCAGCCCCACCAGGGAGACCCAGTACTTC. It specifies CASSPTRETQYF.

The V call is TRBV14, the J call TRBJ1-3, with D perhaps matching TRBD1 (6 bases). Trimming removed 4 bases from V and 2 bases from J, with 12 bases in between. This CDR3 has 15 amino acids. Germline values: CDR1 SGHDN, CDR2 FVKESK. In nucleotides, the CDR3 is TGTGCCAGCAGCCTGACAGGCTTCACTGGAAACACCATATATTTT. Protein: CASSLTGFTGNTIYF.

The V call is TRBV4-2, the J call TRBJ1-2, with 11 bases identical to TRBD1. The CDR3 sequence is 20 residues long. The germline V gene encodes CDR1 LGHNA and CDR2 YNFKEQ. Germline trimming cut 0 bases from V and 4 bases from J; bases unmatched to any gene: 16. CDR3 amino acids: CASSQDGTDRGPRFVYGYTF. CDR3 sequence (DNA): TGTGCCAGCAGCCAAGATGGGACGGACAGGGGGCCTCGTTTCGTCTATGGCTACACCTTC.

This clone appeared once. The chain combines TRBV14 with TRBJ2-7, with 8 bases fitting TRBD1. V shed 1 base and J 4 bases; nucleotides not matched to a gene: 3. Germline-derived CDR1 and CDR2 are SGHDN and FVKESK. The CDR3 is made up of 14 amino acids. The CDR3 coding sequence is TGTGCCAGCAGCCAAGGTCAGGGGGCTTACGAGCAGTACGTC. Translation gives CASSQGQGAYEQYV.

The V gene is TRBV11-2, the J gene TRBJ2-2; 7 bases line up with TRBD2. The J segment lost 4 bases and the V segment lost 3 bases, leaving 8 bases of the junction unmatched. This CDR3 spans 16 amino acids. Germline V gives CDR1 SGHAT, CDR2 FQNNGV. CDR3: CASSFNAGDPTGELFF. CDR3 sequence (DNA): TGTGCCAGCAGCTTTAACGCGGGAGACCCCACCGGGGAGCTGTTTTTT.

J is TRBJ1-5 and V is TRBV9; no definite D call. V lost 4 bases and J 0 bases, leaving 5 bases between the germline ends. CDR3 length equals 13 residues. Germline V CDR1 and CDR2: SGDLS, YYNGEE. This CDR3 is CASSFDSNQPQHF. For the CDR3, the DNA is TGTGCCAGCAGCTTTGATAGCAATCAGCCCCAGCATTTT.

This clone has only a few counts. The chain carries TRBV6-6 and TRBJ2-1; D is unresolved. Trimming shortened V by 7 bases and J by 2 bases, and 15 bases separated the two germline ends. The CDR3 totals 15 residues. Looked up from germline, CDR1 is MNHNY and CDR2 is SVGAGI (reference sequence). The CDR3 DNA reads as TGTGCCAGCACCCCCGGCGGCGAAGCCTACAATGAGCAGTTCTTC. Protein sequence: CASTPGGEAYNEQFF.

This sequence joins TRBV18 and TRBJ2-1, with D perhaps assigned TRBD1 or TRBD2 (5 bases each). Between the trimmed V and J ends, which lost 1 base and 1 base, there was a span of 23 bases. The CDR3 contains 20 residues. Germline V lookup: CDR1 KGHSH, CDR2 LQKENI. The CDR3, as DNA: TGTGCCAGCTCACCACGGGCCCCTCTGGCCGGGACGGATTCCTACAATGAGCAGTTCTTC. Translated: CASSPRAPLAGTDSYNEQFF.

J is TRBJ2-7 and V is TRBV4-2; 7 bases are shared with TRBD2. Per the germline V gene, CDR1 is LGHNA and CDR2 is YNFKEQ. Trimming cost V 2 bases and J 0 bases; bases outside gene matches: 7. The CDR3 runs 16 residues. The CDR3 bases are TGTGCCAGCAGCCAAAGGTCTAGCGGCAGCTCCTACGAGCAGTACGTC. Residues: CASSQRSSGSSYEQYV.

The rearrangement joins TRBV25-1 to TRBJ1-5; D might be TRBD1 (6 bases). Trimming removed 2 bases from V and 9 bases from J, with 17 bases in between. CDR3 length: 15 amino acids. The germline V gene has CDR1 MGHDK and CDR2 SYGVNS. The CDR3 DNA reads TGTGCCAGCAGTGAAGGACAGTCAGTACTCTCGCCCCAGCATTTT. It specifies CASSEGQSVLSPQHF.

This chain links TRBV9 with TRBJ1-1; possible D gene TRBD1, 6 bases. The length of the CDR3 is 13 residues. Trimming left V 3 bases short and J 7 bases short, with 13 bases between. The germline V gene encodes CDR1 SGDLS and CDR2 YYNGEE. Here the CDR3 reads CASSAQGAYEAFF. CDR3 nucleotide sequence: TGTGCCAGCAGCGCACAGGGTGCCTATGAAGCTTTCTTT.

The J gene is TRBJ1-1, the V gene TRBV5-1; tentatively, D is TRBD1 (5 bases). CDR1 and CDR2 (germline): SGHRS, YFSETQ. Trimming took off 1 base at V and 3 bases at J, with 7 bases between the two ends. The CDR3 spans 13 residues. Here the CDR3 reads CASSLLGDTEAFF. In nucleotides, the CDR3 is TGCGCCAGCAGCTTGTTGGGGGACACTGAAGCTTTCTTT.

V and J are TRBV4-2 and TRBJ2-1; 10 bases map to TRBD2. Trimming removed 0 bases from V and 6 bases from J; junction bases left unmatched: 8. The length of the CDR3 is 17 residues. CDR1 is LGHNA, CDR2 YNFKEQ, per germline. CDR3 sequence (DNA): TGTGCCAGCAGCCAAGAGGGAGCGGGAGGGATCGGCAATGAGCAGTTCTTC. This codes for CASSQEGAGGIGNEQFF.

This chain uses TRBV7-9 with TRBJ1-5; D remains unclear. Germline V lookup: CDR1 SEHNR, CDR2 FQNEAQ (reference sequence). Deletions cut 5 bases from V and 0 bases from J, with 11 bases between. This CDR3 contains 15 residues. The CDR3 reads CASSGVLGSNQPQHF. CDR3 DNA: TGTGCCAGCAGCGGAGTCCTGGGTAGCAATCAGCCCCAGCATTTT.

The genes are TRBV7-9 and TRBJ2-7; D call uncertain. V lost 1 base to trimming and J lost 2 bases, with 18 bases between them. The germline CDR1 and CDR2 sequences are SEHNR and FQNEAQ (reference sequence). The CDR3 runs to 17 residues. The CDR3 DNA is TGTGCCAGCAGCTTAGTGGTGGGCCCTTCGAACCCCTACGAGCAGTACTTC. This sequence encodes CASSLVVGPSNPYEQYF.

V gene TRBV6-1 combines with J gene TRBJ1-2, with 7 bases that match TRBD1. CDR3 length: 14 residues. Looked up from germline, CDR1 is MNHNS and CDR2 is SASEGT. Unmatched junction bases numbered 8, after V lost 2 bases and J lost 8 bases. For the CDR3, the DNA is TGTGCCAGCAGTGAACCCGACAGGGTGGGGGGCTACACCTTC. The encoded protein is CASSEPDRVGGYTF.

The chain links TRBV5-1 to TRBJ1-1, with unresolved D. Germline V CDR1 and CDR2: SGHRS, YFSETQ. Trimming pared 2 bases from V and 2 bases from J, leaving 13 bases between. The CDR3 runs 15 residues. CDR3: CASSFLNSDNTEAFF. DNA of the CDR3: TGCGCCAGCAGCTTCCTCAACTCTGATAACACTGAAGCTTTCTTT.

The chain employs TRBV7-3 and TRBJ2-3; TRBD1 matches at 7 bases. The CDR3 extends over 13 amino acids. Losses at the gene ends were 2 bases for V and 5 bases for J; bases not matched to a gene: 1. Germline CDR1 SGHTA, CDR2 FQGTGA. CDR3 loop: CASSLQGEDTQYF. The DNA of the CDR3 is TGTGCCAGCAGCTTACAGGGGGAAGATACGCAGTATTTT. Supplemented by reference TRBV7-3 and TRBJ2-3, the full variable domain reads GAGVSQTPSNKVTEKGKYVELRCDPISGHTALYWYRQSLGQGPEFLIYFQGTGAADDSGLPNDRFFAVRPEGSVSTLKIQRTERGDSAVYLCASSLQGEDTQYFGPGTRLTVL.

The CDR3 region has the DNA TGCGCCAGCAGCAGGGGCGACAGGTCCACTGAAGCTTTCTTT. This gives the protein CASSRGDRSTEAFF. The chain joins TRBV5-1 to TRBJ1-1; the D gene is possibly TRBD1 (6 bases). This CDR3 is built from 14 residues. Germline V gene lookup returns CDR1 SGHRS and CDR2 YFSETQ. V lost 4 bases and J 4 bases, leaving 14 bases between the germline ends. Filled out from reference TRBV5-1 and TRBJ1-1, the complete variable domain reads KAGVTQTPRYLIKTRGQQVTLSCSPISGHRSVSWYQQTPGQGLQFLFEYFSETQRNKGNFPGRFSGRQFSNSRSEMNVSTLELGDSALYLCASSRGDRSTEAFFGQGTRLTVV.

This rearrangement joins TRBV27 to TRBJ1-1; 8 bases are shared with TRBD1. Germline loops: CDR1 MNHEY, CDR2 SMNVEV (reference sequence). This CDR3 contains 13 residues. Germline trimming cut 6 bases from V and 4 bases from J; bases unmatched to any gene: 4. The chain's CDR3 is CASSYQGATEAFF. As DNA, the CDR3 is TGTGCCAGCAGCTACCAGGGGGCCACTGAAGCTTTCTTT.

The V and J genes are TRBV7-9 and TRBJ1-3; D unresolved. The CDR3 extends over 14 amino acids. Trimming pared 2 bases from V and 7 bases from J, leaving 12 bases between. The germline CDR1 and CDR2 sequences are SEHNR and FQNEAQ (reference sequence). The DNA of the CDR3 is TGTGCCAGCAGCTTACTAGGTCCCTCCAACACCATATATTTT. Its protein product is CASSLLGPSNTIYF.

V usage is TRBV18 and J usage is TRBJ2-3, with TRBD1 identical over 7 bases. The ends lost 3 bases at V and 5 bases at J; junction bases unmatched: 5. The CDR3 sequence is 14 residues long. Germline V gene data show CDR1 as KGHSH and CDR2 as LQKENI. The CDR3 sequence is CASSPKTGVDTQYF. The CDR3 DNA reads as TGTGCCAGCTCACCGAAAACAGGGGTAGATACGCAGTATTTT.

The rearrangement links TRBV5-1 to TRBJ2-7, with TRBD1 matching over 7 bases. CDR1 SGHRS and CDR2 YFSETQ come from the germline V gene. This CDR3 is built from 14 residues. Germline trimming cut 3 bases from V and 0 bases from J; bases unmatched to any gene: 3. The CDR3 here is CASSWGTASYEQYF. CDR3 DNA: TGCGCCAGCAGCTGGGGGACAGCCTCCTACGAGCAGTACTTC.

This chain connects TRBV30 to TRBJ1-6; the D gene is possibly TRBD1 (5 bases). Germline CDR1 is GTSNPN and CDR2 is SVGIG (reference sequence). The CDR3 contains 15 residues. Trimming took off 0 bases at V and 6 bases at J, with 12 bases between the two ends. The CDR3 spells CAWSVWGDSNSPLHF. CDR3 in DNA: TGTGCCTGGAGTGTATGGGGGGATTCTAATTCACCCCTCCACTTT.

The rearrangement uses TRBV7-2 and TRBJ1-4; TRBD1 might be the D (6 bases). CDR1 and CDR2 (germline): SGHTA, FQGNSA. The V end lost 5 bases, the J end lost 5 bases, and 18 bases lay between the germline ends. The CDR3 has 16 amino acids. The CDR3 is CASSAQQGLRNEKLFF. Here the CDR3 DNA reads TGTGCCAGCAGCGCACAACAGGGCCTACGGAATGAAAAACTGTTTTTT.

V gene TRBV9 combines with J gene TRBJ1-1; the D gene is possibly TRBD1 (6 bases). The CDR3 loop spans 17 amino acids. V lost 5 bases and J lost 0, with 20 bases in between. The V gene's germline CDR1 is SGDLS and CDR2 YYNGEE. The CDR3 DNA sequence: TGTGCCAGCAGAAAACTAAATATACAGGGAATGAACACTGAAGCTTTCTTT. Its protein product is CASRKLNIQGMNTEAFF.

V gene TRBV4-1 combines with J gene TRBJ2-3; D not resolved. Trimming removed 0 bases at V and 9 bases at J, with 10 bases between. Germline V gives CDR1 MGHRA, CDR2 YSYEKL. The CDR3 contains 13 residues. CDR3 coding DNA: TGCGCCAGCAGCCAAGATCGATGGAGCACGCAGTATTTT. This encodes CASSQDRWSTQYF.

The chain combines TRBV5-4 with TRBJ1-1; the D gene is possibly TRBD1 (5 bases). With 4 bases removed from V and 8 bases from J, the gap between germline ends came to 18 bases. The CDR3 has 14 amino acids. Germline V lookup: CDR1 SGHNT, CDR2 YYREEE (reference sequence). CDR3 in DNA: TGTGCCAGCAGCCCGATCCCAGGGCGGCTAGAAGCTTTCTTT. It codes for CASSPIPGRLEAFF.